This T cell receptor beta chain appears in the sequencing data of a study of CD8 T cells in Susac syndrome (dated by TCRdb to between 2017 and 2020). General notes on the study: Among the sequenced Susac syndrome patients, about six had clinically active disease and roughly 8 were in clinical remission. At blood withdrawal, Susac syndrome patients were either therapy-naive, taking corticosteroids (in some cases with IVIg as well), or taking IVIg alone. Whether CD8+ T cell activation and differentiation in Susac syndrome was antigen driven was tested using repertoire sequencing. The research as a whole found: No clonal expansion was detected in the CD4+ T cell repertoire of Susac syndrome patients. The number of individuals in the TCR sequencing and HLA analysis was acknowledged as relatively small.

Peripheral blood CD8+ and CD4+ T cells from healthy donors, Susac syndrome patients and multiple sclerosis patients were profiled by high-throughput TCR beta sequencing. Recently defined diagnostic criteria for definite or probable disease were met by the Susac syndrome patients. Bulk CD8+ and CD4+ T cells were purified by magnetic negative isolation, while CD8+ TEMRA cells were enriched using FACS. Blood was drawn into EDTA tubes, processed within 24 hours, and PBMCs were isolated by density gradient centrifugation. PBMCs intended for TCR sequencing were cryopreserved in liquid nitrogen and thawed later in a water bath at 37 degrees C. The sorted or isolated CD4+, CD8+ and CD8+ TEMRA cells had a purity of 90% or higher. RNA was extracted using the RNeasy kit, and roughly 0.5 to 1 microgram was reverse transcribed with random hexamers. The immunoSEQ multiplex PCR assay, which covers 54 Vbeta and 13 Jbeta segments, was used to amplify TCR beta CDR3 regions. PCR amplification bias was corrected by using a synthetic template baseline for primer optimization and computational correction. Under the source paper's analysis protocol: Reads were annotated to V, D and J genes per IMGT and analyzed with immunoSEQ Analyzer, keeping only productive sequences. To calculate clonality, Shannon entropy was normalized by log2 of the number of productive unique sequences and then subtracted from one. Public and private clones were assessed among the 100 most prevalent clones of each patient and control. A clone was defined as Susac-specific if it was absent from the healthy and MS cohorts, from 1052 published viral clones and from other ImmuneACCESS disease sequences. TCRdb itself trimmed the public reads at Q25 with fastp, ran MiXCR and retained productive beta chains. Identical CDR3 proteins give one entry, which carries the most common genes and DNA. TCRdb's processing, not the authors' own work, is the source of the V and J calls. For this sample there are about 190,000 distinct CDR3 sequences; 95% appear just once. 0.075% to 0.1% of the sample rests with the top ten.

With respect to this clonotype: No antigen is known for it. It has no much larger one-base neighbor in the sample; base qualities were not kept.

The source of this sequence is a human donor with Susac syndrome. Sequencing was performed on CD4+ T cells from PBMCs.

The CDR3 has the sequence CTPREPDTQYF. The nucleotide sequence reads as follows: TGCACCCCCCGGGAGCCAGATACGCAGTATTTT. Recombination connected TRBV20-1 to TRBJ2-3, with TRBD2 tentatively as D gene (6 bases match). From cysteine to phenylalanine, the CDR3 is 11 amino acids long. Of the read, only the CDR3 DNA is kept; its 33 bases are in frame from base 1. From a lookup of the germline V gene (reference sequence), CDR1 and CDR2 are DFQATT and SNEGSKA.